The 13 T cell receptor beta chains reported below all come from one sample, sequenced in a study of CD8 T cells in Susac syndrome. The RNA, 0.5 to 1 ug, was put through reverse transcription using random hexamers. TCRdb re-called the immunoSEQ multiplex PCR reads through MiXCR, storing one row per CDR3 protein. The sample contains over 150,000 distinct CDR3 sequences, 93% of which appear only once. The specimen was CD4+ T cells from PBMCs. Receptors originate from a human donor with multiple sclerosis.

The V and J genes are TRBV9 and TRBJ2-5, with a tentative D call TRBD2 (5 bases). The germline V gene encodes CDR1 SGDLS and CDR2 YYNGEE. V lost 0 bases to trimming and J lost 5 bases, with 14 bases between them. The CDR3 runs to 15 residues. CDR3 nucleotides: TGTGCCAGCAGCGTAGCCCCCGGAGGAGGTGAGACCCAGTACTTC. It translates to CASSVAPGGGETQYF.

The V call is TRBV20-1, the J call TRBJ2-5, with D maybe TRBD1 (6 bases). The length of the CDR3 is 14 residues. Trimming left V 3 bases short and J 0 bases short, with 11 bases between. The germline V gene encodes CDR1 DFQATT and CDR2 SNEGSKA (reference sequence). The CDR3 DNA sequence: TGCAGTGCTAGGGACAGAACATACCAAGAGACCCAGTACTTC. It specifies CSARDRTYQETQYF.

The chain uses TRBV10-3 and TRBJ2-7, with a weak D call TRBD2 (7 bases). Looked up from germline, CDR1 is ENHRY and CDR2 is SYGVKD. The CDR3 extends over 15 amino acids. With 3 bases removed from V and 3 bases from J, the gap between germline ends came to 15 bases. The DNA for the CDR3 is TGTGCCATCAGTGATCGTGAGGGGGGGAACTACGAGCAGTACTTC. Its protein is CAISDREGGNYEQYF.

The chain links TRBV6-5 to TRBJ1-6; D uncertain. V was cut by 2 bases and J by 7 bases, with 6 bases left in between. Per germline, CDR1 MNHEY and CDR2 SVGAGI. This CDR3 has 13 amino acids. The CDR3 loop is CASSYDFNSPLHF. Written as DNA, the CDR3 is TGTGCCAGCAGTTACGATTTCAATTCACCCCTCCACTTT.

The chain recombines TRBV4-1 with TRBJ2-7; perhaps TRBD1 as D (5 bases). Germline V gives CDR1 MGHRA, CDR2 YSYEKL. Trimming pared 1 base from V and 5 bases from J, leaving 12 bases between. The CDR3 sequence is 14 residues long. The CDR3 protein is CASSQVQGLDEQYF. For the CDR3, the DNA is TGCGCCAGCAGCCAAGTCCAGGGTCTCGACGAGCAGTACTTC.

The genes are TRBV7-2 and TRBJ2-7; D remains unclear. Between the trimmed V and J ends, which lost 3 bases and 0 bases, there was a span of 9 bases. There are 14 residues in the CDR3. CDR1 is SGHTA and CDR2 is FQGNSA in the germline V gene. CDR3 nucleotides: TGTGCCAGCAGCTTCTGGACGGACTCCTACGAGCAGTACTTC. It codes for CASSFWTDSYEQYF. Together with reference TRBV7-2 and TRBJ2-7, the CDR3 gives the full variable domain: GAGVSQSPSNKVTEKGKDVELRCDPISGHTALYWYRQSLGQGLEFLIYFQGNSAPDKSGLPSDRFSAERTGGSVSTLTIQRTQQEDSAVYLCASSFWTDSYEQYFGPGTRLTVT.

In this sample, this clonotype turned up a few times. The V call is TRBV27, the J call TRBJ2-5; the D gene is possibly TRBD2 (5 bases). The CDR3 is 14 amino acids. Germline lookup yields CDR1 MNHEY and CDR2 SMNVEV (reference sequence). The V and J ends lost 2 bases and 0 bases respectively, with 7 bases between them. The CDR3 DNA sequence: TGTGCCAGCAGTTTAACGGGGTACCAAGAGACCCAGTACTTC. This gives the protein CASSLTGYQETQYF.

This sequence joins TRBV12-3 or TRBV12-4 and TRBJ2-1; 8 bases are a match to TRBD2. After removal of 6 bases from V and 6 bases from J, the junction contained 16 bases not matched to a gene. The CDR3 is 17 amino acids. CDR3 nucleotides: TGTGCCAGCAGCTCAGGAGCGTTAGCGGGGATCGCCAATGAGCAGTTCTTC. It is translated as CASSSGALAGIANEQFF.

The J gene is TRBJ1-1, the V gene TRBV11-1, with D possibly matching TRBD1 (5 bases). This CDR3 region has 21 residues. Germline CDR1 SGHAT, CDR2 FQDESV (reference sequence). Between the trimmed V and J ends, which lost 2 bases and 6 bases, there was a span of 34 bases. This CDR3 reads CASSLWGRRGFRARADAEAFF. CDR3 in DNA: TGTGCCAGCAGCTTATGGGGCAGGCGGGGATTTAGAGCGAGAGCAGACGCTGAAGCTTTCTTT.

The chain is built from TRBV28 and TRBJ2-5; 8 positions match TRBD2. Per germline, CDR1 MDHEN and CDR2 SYDVKM. CDR3 length equals 13 residues. Trimming cost V 10 bases and J 4 bases; bases outside gene matches: 8. DNA for the CDR3: TGTGCCACCCGGGGGGGAGGAACAGAGACCCAGTACTTC. Translated, it gives CATRGGGTETQYF.

The chain recombines TRBV27 with TRBJ2-1, with 7 bases matching TRBD1. With 2 bases clipped from V and 0 bases from J, the junction kept 7 bases outside the gene matches. Germline assignment: CDR1 MNHEY and CDR2 SMNVEV (reference sequence). The CDR3 spans 17 residues. The CDR3 bases are TGTGCCAGCAGTTTACGCCTACAGGGGAGCTCCTACAATGAGCAGTTCTTC. The encoded protein is CASSLRLQGSSYNEQFF.

To note about this clonotype: At one of its ends the junction is not consistent with the germline gene, which may arise from a read error. The V gene is TRBV5-4, the J gene TRBJ1-1; 7 bases line up with TRBD1. The CDR3 is 14 amino acids. Germline V gives CDR1 SGHNT, CDR2 YYREEE (reference sequence). The CDR3 protein is CASSRDSLNTETFF. The CDR3 DNA is TGTGCCAGCAGCAGGGACAGTTTGAACACTGAAACTTTCTTT. Looking up the rest from reference TRBV5-4 and TRBJ1-1 gives the full variable domain: ETGVTQSPTHLIKTRGQQVTLRCSSQSGHNTVSWYQQALGQGPQFIFQYYREEENGRGNFPPRFSGLQFPNYSSELNVNALELDDSALYLCASSRDSLNTETFFGQGTRLTVV.

The chain is built from TRBV9 and TRBJ1-5; possibly TRBD1 for D (5 bases). Per the germline V gene, CDR1 is SGDLS and CDR2 is YYNGEE. This CDR3 is built from 15 residues. V was clipped by 3 bases and J by 0 bases, with 10 bases between them. For the CDR3, the DNA is TGTGCCAGCAGCGAGGGGACGGATAGCAATCAGCCCCAGCATTTT. Amino acid sequence: CASSEGTDSNQPQHF.